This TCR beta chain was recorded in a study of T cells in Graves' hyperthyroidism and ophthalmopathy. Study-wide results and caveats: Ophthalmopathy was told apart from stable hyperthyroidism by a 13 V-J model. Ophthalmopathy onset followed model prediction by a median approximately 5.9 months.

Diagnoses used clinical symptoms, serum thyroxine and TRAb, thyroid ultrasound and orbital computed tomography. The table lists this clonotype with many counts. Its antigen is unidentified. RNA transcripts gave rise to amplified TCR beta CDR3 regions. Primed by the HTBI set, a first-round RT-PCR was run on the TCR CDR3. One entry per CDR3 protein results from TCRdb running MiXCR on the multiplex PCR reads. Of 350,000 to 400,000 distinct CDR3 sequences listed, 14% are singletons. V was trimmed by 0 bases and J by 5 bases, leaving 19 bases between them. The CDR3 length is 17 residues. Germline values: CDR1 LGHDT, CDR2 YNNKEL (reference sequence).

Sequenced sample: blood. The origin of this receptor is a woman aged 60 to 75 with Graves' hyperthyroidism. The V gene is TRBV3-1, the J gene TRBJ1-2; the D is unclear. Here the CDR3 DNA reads TGTGCCAGCAGCCAAGATGCCCCTGGACGGACTACGTATGGCTACACCTTC. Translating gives CASSQDAPGRTTYGYTF.